This T cell receptor beta chain derives from a study of blood T cells in healthy people across ages. A second PCR of about 6 to 12 cycles used a sample-barcoded 5' primer and a J-beta primer mix. TCRdb reprocessed the 5' RACE reads with MiXCR, giving one entry per CDR3 protein. Among 800,000 to 900,000 distinct CDR3 sequences, around 62% were seen once, and the ten largest hold roughly 26%. The CDR3 covers 18 residues. Germline-derived CDR1 and CDR2 are MNHEY and SVGAGI. This sequence was found in a man between 25 and 39 years old in good health. J is TRBJ2-7 and V is TRBV6-5; 15 bases agree with TRBD2. The DNA end is more similar to TRBJ2-4, so the J call may be wrong. The sequenced sample was blood. The CDR3 reads CASSYQGTSGGLGNIQYF. Written as DNA, the CDR3 is TGTGCCAGCAGTTACCAGGGGACTAGCGGGGGGCTAGGGAACATTCAGTACTTC.